The 8 T cell receptor beta chains listed next were all sequenced from one sample in a study of tumor-infiltrating lymphocytes in primary liver carcinoma. The source of the blood RNA was unsorted whole blood, and germline DNA was extracted as well. The template, 450 to 650 ng total RNA, yielded TCR beta cDNA made with a constant-region primer. It was through three nested multiplex PCR rounds of slightly modified ARM-PCR that TCR beta libraries arose. Each of the first two PCR rounds ran approximately 10 cycles with TRBV1-TRBV30 forward and C-beta reverse primers. TCRdb reprocessed the multiplex PCR reads with MiXCR, giving one entry per CDR3 protein. The table lists around 210,000 distinct CDR3 sequences, roughly 61% of them singletons. The sample comprised peripheral blood. The origin of the receptors is a woman aged 60 to 75 with primary liver carcinoma and hepatitis B virus infection.

The chain has TRBV11-2 and TRBJ2-1; 8 bases line up with TRBD2. Trimming took 1 base from V and 9 from J; bases not matched to a gene: 2. The CDR3 runs to 13 residues. Per the germline V gene, CDR1 is SGHAT and CDR2 is FQNNGV. Here the CDR3 DNA reads TGTGCCAGCAGCTTAGCGGGAGGGCCTGAGCAGTTCTTC. It codes for CASSLAGGPEQFF. The full variable domain, in which reference TRBV11-2 and TRBJ2-1 provide the parts outside the CDR3, is EAGVAQSPRYKIIEKRQSVAFWCNPISGHATLYWYQQILGQGPKLLIQFQNNGVVDDSQLPKDRFSAERLKGVDSTLKIQPAKLEDSAVYLCASSLAGGPEQFFGPGTRLTVL.

This clonotype was detected only once. Compared with germline, one end of the junction differs, possibly owing to a read error. The J gene is TRBJ1-2, the V gene TRBV10-3; D call uncertain. CDR1 ENHRY and CDR2 SYGVKD come from the germline V gene. The length of the CDR3 is 14 residues. CDR3 coding DNA: TGTGCCACCAGTGTTAAGACTAGGAGCTATGGCTACACCTTC. This translates into CATSVKTRSYGYTF.

The gene calls are TRBV28 and TRBJ2-7, with 7 bases matching TRBD2. Germline CDR1 is MDHEN and CDR2 is SYDVKM. CDR3 length: 12 amino acids. The V gene end was trimmed by 10 bases and the J gene end by 3 bases; junction bases not matched to a gene: 6. The CDR3 DNA is TGTGCCACCCGGGAGGACGGCTACGAGCAGTACTTC. Amino acids: CATREDGYEQYF. The variable domain in full, with the rest retrieved from reference TRBV28 and TRBJ2-7, is DVKVTQSSRYLVKRTGEKVFLECVQDMDHENMFWYRQDPGLGLRLIYFSYDVKMKEKGDIPEGYSVSREKKERFSLILESASTNQTSMYLCATREDGYEQYFGPGTRLTVT.

This sequence joins TRBV11-2 and TRBJ2-1, with D uncertain. CDR1 and CDR2 from the germline V gene are SGHAT and FQNNGV. Trimming removed 2 bases from V and 12 bases from J, with 8 bases in between. The CDR3 spans 11 residues. The DNA of the CDR3 is TGTGCCAGCAGCTTAATAGGTGTGCAGTTCTTC. This sequence encodes CASSLIGVQFF.

The V and J genes are TRBV28 and TRBJ2-5; D unresolved. The CDR3 has 13 residues. Germline values: CDR1 MDHEN, CDR2 SYDVKM. In DNA form, the CDR3 reads TGTGCAACACTGCGCGGTCCAGCGGAGACCCAGTACTTC. Its translation is CATLRGPAETQYF. Full variable domain (remainder filled in from reference TRBV28 and TRBJ2-5): DVKVTQSSRYLVKRTGEKVFLECVQDMDHENMFWYRQDPGLGLRLIYFSYDVKMKEKGDIPEGYSVSREKKERFSLILESASTNQTSMYLCATLRGPAETQYFGPGTRLLVL.

The chain uses TRBV5-1 and TRBJ2-6; the D is unclear. Germline V gene data show CDR1 as SGHRS and CDR2 as YFSETQ. V was cut by 6 bases and J by 0 bases, with 7 bases left in between. The CDR3 runs 14 residues. The CDR3 is CASMASSGANVLTF. CDR3 bases: TGCGCCAGCATGGCTAGCTCTGGGGCCAACGTCCTGACTTTC.

This clonotype was counted at least ten times. This chain connects TRBV24-1 to TRBJ2-1, with 8 bases identical to TRBD1. From germline, CDR1 is KGHDR and CDR2 SFDVKD. J lost 3 bases, V lost 6 bases, and 6 bases had no gene match. This CDR3 region has 15 residues. The CDR3 loop is CATSLTGEIYNEQFF. In nucleotides, the CDR3 is TGTGCCACCAGTCTGACAGGGGAGATCTACAATGAGCAGTTCTTC.

The chain is built from TRBV29-1 and TRBJ2-7; TRBD1 might be the D (6 bases). This CDR3 region has 17 residues. CDR1 and CDR2 from the germline V gene are SQVTM and ANQGSEA. The CDR3 DNA reads TGCAGTGCTGGTGGGGGCGCGAGAGATGGGGGTTCCTACGAGCAGTACTTC. Amino acid sequence: CSAGGGARDGGSYEQYF.